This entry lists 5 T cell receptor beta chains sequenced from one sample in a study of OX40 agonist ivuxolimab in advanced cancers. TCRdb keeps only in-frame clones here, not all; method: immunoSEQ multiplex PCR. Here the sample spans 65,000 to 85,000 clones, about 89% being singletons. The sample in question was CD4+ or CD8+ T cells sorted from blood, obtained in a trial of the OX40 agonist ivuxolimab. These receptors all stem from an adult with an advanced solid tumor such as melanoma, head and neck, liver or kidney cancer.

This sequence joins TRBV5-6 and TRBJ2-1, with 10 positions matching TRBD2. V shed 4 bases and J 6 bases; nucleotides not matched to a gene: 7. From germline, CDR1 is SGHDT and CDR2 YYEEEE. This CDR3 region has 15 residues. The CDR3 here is CASSRSGGAGNEQFF. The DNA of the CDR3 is TGTGCCAGCAGCCGGAGCGGGGGGGCTGGCAATGAGCAGTTCTTC.

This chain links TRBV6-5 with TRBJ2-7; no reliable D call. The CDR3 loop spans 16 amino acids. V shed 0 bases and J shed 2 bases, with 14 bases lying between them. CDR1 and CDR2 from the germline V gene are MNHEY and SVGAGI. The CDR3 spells CASSYSIQFIPYEQYF. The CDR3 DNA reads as TGTGCCAGCAGTTACTCGATTCAGTTCATCCCCTACGAGCAGTACTTC.

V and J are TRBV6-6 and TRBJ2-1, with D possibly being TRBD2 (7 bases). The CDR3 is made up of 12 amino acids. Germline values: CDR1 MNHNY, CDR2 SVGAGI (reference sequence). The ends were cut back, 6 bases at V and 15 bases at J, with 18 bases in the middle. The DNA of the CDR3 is TGTGCCAGCAGCTCATGGGGGGGGCTGGGGTTCTTC. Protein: CASSSWGGLGFF.

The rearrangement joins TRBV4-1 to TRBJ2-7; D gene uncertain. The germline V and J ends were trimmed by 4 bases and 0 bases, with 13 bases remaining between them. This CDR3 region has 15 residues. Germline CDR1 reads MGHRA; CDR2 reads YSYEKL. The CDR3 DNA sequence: TGCGCCAGCAGCCCTGGAGTACTACGCTCCTACGAGCAGTACTTC. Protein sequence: CASSPGVLRSYEQYF.

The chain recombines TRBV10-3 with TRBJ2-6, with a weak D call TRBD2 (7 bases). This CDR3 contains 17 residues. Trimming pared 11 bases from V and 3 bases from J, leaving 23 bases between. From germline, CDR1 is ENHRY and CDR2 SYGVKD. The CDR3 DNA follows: TGTGCCTCCCAGGATCCGGGGGGCCTAGTTGGGGCCAACGTCCTGACTTTC. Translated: CASQDPGGLVGANVLTF.